A selection of T cell receptor beta chains follows, all from one sample in a study of PD-1 blockade in classical Hodgkin lymphoma. TCRdb's table, derived via immunoSEQ multiplex PCR, lists solely in-frame clones and lacks some. This table has about 22,000 clones, 70% to 80% appearing once. The sequencing used peripheral blood mononuclear cells (PBMCs), collected before the fourth cycle of nivolumab. The receptors come from a human donor with classical Hodgkin lymphoma. The CDR3 runs from the conserved cysteine through the conserved F or W. Fields, in order: D gene, V gene, CDR3 length, J gene, CDR3 protein. The D gene is left open where the match is weak.

D gene: -; V gene: TRBV12-5; CDR3 length: 16; J gene: TRBJ2-2; CDR3 protein: CASGLSPLTGTGELFF
D gene: -; V gene: TRBV21-1; CDR3 length: 16; J gene: TRBJ2-5; CDR3 protein: CASSKGLAGEAETQYF
D gene: -; V gene: TRBV10-3; CDR3 length: 13; J gene: TRBJ2-1; CDR3 protein: CAISQGLYNEQFF
D gene: TRBD1; V gene: TRBV5-6; CDR3 length: 15; J gene: TRBJ1-2; CDR3 protein: CASSRRAGGSDGYTF
D gene: -; V gene: TRBV11-3; CDR3 length: 15; J gene: TRBJ2-1; CDR3 protein: CASSLFGLHGSEQFF
D gene: TRBD2; V gene: TRBV5-1; CDR3 length: 16; J gene: TRBJ2-3; CDR3 protein: CASSLGLAEPTDTQYF
D gene: TRBD2; V gene: TRBV29-1; CDR3 length: 15; J gene: TRBJ2-5; CDR3 protein: CSTGAGAVFQETQYF
D gene: TRBD1; V gene: TRBV18; CDR3 length: 12; J gene: TRBJ1-1; CDR3 protein: CASSRQGTEAFF
D gene: -; V gene: TRBV5-6; CDR3 length: 14; J gene: TRBJ1-1; CDR3 protein: CASSLGRWNTEAFF
D gene: -; V gene: TRBV6-5; CDR3 length: 15; J gene: TRBJ2-7; CDR3 protein: CASSQTGPLAYEQYF
D gene: TRBD1; V gene: TRBV5-4; CDR3 length: 16; J gene: TRBJ1-5; CDR3 protein: CASSLTGGGSTQPQHF
D gene: TRBD1; V gene: TRBV7-8; CDR3 length: 13; J gene: TRBJ1-2; CDR3 protein: CASSSITQGGYTF
D gene: TRBD1; V gene: TRBV5-1; CDR3 length: 16; J gene: TRBJ2-5; CDR3 protein: CASSPGTGGYQETQYF
D gene: -; V gene: TRBV7-2; CDR3 length: 14; J gene: TRBJ2-5; CDR3 protein: CASSQGPVMGTQYF
D gene: -; V gene: TRBV15; CDR3 length: 15; J gene: TRBJ2-7; CDR3 protein: CATSSWGKGSYEQYF
D gene: -; V gene: TRBV6-5; CDR3 length: 15; J gene: TRBJ2-3; CDR3 protein: CASRLKSASTDTQYF
D gene: TRBD1; V gene: TRBV7-8; CDR3 length: 16; J gene: TRBJ2-1; CDR3 protein: CASSLDNTYRGPEQFF
D gene: TRBD1; V gene: TRBV10-1; CDR3 length: 17; J gene: TRBJ2-7; CDR3 protein: CASSESGTGDLFYEQYF
D gene: -; V gene: TRBV19; CDR3 length: 12; J gene: TRBJ1-5; CDR3 protein: CASSIISQPQHF
D gene: TRBD2; V gene: TRBV10-3; CDR3 length: 15; J gene: TRBJ2-7; CDR3 protein: CASSELSSGVYEQYF
D gene: TRBD1; V gene: TRBV11-2; CDR3 length: 14; J gene: TRBJ1-1; CDR3 protein: CASRRGQANTEAFF
D gene: -; V gene: TRBV21-1; CDR3 length: 14; J gene: TRBJ2-7; CDR3 protein: CASSKARVAGEQYF
D gene: TRBD2; V gene: TRBV10-3; CDR3 length: 17; J gene: TRBJ2-6; CDR3 protein: CAISESGGRSGANVLTF